The 31 T cell receptor beta chains in this list originate from one sample, sequenced in a study of T cell repertoires in cytomegalovirus infection. These receptors are not linked to any known antigen. One entry per CDR3 protein, called by TCRdb with MiXCR from the reads. The sample holds hundreds of thousands of distinct CDR3 sequences, roughly 30% seen once. Source: cultured PBMCs, taken from culture after CMV antigen stimulation. All receptors come from a human donor in good health (CMV status not recorded). Some clones in this sample may be carry-over from other donors' samples.

There are a few counts of this clonotype. The rearrangement joins TRBV19 to TRBJ1-1; the D is unclear. The length of the CDR3 is 14 residues. Germline values: CDR1 LNHDA, CDR2 SQIVND (reference sequence). V dropped 7 bases and J dropped 4 bases, with 16 bases sitting between them. Here the CDR3 DNA reads TGTGCCAGTAATGAACAAGATGCGGTCACTGAAGCTTTCTTT. Its translation is CASNEQDAVTEAFF.

This clonotype was counted a single time. The rearrangement links TRBV28 to TRBJ2-5; TRBD1 or TRBD2 may be the D gene (5 bases each). This CDR3 has 14 residues. The germline V gene has CDR1 MDHEN and CDR2 SYDVKM. Trimming cost V 3 bases and J 6 bases, with 14 bases left between them. CDR3 loop: CASSFTGTGQTQYF. The DNA for the CDR3 is TGTGCCAGCAGTTTTACCGGGACGGGCCAGACCCAGTACTTC.

For this clonotype: Just one base apart from a much larger clone, this may be a read error. Since the CDR3 does not end with the conserved phenylalanine or tryptophan, this likely comes from a read error. This chain uses TRBV7-2 with TRBJ2-7; 8 positions agree with TRBD2. Trimming took 3 bases from V and 2 from J; bases not matched to a gene: 3. CDR1 is SGHTA and CDR2 is FQGNSA in the germline V gene. This CDR3 region has 14 residues. The CDR3 DNA is TGTGCCAGCAGCTTCAGCGGGGGAACCTACGAGCAGTACTTA. It encodes CASSFSGGTYEQYL.

Only a few counts were recorded for this clonotype. The rearrangement joins TRBV7-6 to TRBJ2-3; 10 bases are shared with TRBD2. CDR1 and CDR2 (germline): SGHVS, FNYEAQ. The CDR3 contains 15 residues. The J segment lost 5 bases and the V segment lost 2 bases, leaving 4 bases of the junction unmatched. This chain's CDR3 is CASSLSGRARDTQYF. CDR3 DNA: TGTGCCAGCAGCTTAAGCGGGAGGGCCCGAGATACGCAGTATTTT. The entire variable domain, with the rest obtained from reference TRBV7-6 and TRBJ2-3, is as follows: GAGVSQSPRYKVTKRGQDVALRCDPISGHVSLYWYRQALGQGPEFLTYFNYEAQQDKSGLPNDRFSAERPEGSISTLTIQRTEQRDSAMYRCASSLSGRARDTQYFGPGTRLTVL.

The chain links TRBV11-2 to TRBJ1-1; 8 positions match TRBD1. Germline CDR1 and CDR2: SGHAT and FQNNGV. The ends lost 8 bases at V and 0 bases at J; junction bases unmatched: 2. The CDR3 extends over 13 amino acids. The CDR3 DNA follows: TGTGCCAGCGGACAGGGAGTGAACACTGAAGCTTTCTTT. The encoded protein is CASGQGVNTEAFF.

The V gene is TRBV2, the J gene TRBJ1-5; no clear D. There are 16 residues in the CDR3. Trimming removed 3 bases from V and 6 bases from J, with 18 bases in between. Germline CDR1 reads SNHLY; CDR2 reads FYNNEI. The CDR3 sequence: CASSDGPTREGQPQHF. CDR3 sequence (DNA): TGTGCCAGCAGTGATGGCCCGACGAGGGAAGGTCAGCCCCAGCATTTT.

The CDR3 coding sequence is TGTGCCAGCTCACCACCGGGACAGTCGAACACTGAAGCTTTCTTT. Translated: CASSPPGQSNTEAFF. The chain is built from TRBV18 and TRBJ1-1; 7 bases are a match to TRBD1. The CDR3 runs 15 residues. Germline V CDR1 and CDR2: KGHSH, LQKENI. Losses at the gene ends were 0 bases for V and 1 base for J; bases not matched to a gene: 2.

The chain couples TRBV20-1 to TRBJ1-2, with 12 bases matching TRBD1. The V gene end was trimmed by 5 bases and the J gene end by 6 bases; junction bases not matched to a gene: 7. This CDR3 contains 14 residues. CDR1 and CDR2 from the germline V gene are DFQATT and SNEGSKA (reference sequence). The CDR3 loop reads CSAPGTGGEDGYTF. For the CDR3, the DNA is TGCAGTGCTCCAGGGACAGGGGGCGAAGATGGCTACACCTTC.

The chain carries TRBV7-2 and TRBJ1-2; D unclear. The CDR3 totals 13 residues. Germline CDR1 reads SGHTA; CDR2 reads FQGNSA. The V end lost 5 bases, the J end lost 7 bases, and 14 bases lay between the germline ends. CDR3 in amino acids: CASSRREEGGYTF. Here the CDR3 DNA reads TGTGCCAGCAGCAGGAGGGAGGAGGGTGGCTACACCTTC.

J is TRBJ1-2 and V is TRBV27; D might be TRBD1 (5 bases). From germline, CDR1 is MNHEY and CDR2 SMNVEV (reference sequence). The CDR3 loop spans 13 amino acids. Between the trimmed V and J ends, which lost 2 bases and 4 bases, there was a span of 8 bases. The CDR3 DNA follows: TGTGCCAGCAGTTTAAATGGGGGCTATGGCTACACCTTC. This codes for CASSLNGGYGYTF.

The genes are TRBV6-1 and TRBJ1-5, with a tentative D call TRBD1 (5 bases). The CDR3 is 17 amino acids. V lost 7 bases and J 5 bases, leaving 24 bases between the germline ends. The germline CDR1 and CDR2 sequences are MNHNS and SASEGT. The CDR3 protein is CASNPGGGGKVHQPQHF. CDR3 sequence (DNA): TGTGCCAGCAATCCGGGGGGGGGGGGTAAGGTCCATCAGCCCCAGCATTTT.

The chain has TRBV9 and TRBJ2-7; 11 nucleotides match TRBD1. Germline CDR1 and CDR2: SGDLS and YYNGEE. Unmatched junction bases numbered 9, after V lost 3 bases and J lost 7 bases. The CDR3 runs to 15 residues. The DNA of the CDR3 is TGTGCCAGCAGCGGCCTCGGGACAGGGGGACATGAGCAGTACTTC. This codes for CASSGLGTGGHEQYF.

This clonotype appeared once. V gene TRBV20-1 combines with J gene TRBJ1-5; D is perhaps TRBD1 (5 bases). The CDR3 is 14 residues long. The germline CDR1 and CDR2 sequences are DFQATT and SNEGSKA (reference sequence). The V end lost 0 bases, the J end lost 7 bases, and 13 bases lay between the germline ends. CDR3 nucleotides: TGCAGTGCTAGAGAACCCTACGGGGGACAGCCCCAGCATTTT. The encoded protein is CSAREPYGGQPQHF.

This clonotype was seen only once. At one of its ends the junction is not consistent with the germline gene, which may arise from a read error. The rearrangement links TRBV12-3 or TRBV12-4 to TRBJ1-1, with D tentatively TRBD1 (6 bases). This CDR3 region has 13 residues. The CDR3 DNA reads TGTGCCAGCAGTAAACAGGAGGGGGATGAAGCTTTATTT. This translates into CASSKQEGDEALF.

This clonotype showed up just a few times. This sequence joins TRBV12-3 or TRBV12-4 and TRBJ1-2, with a weak D call TRBD1 (6 bases). V lost 6 bases and J lost 0, with 14 bases in between. The CDR3 consists of 15 residues. The CDR3 loop is CASREGGHSNYGYTF. CDR3 sequence (DNA): TGTGCCAGCAGGGAGGGGGGACACTCTAACTATGGCTACACCTTC.

The CDR3 here is CASSLAGGPRSTDTQYF. The CDR3 nucleotides read TGTGCCAGCAGCTTAGCGGGGGGGCCCCGTAGCACAGATACGCAGTATTTT. This chain links TRBV7-2 with TRBJ2-3; D perhaps matches TRBD2 (7 bases). The CDR3 is 17 residues long. The germline CDR1 and CDR2 sequences are SGHTA and FQGNSA. V lost 0 bases and J lost 0, with 13 bases in between.

This clonotype occurred a few times. V is TRBV6-2 or TRBV6-3 and J is TRBJ2-1; D is possibly TRBD2 (6 bases). The germline gives CDR1 MNHEY, CDR2 SVGEGT. The length of the CDR3 is 17 residues. V shed 7 bases and J shed 0 bases, with 19 bases lying between them. CDR3 in amino acids: CASTTPLAAPSYNEQFF. In DNA, the CDR3 is TGTGCCAGCACTACACCTTTAGCGGCCCCCTCCTACAATGAGCAGTTCTTC.

The sample holds a few counts of this clonotype. CDR3 sequence (DNA): TGTGCCAGCAGTTCCCCAAGCGGGGGATTAGGTGAGCAGTACTTC. Its translation is CASSSPSGGLGEQYF. The chain couples TRBV12-3 or TRBV12-4 to TRBJ2-7; TRBD2 matches 8 bases. The CDR3 contains 15 residues. J was trimmed by 7 bases and V by 4 bases; bases with no gene match: 12.

The genes are TRBV6-6 and TRBJ2-5; D remains ambiguous. This CDR3 has 15 amino acids. Germline CDR1 and CDR2: MNHNY and SVGAGI (reference sequence). Trimming removed 0 bases from V and 0 bases from J, with 8 bases in between. The CDR3 DNA is TGTGCCAGCAGTTACTCTTCACAGTACCAAGAGACCCAGTACTTC. This translates into CASSYSSQYQETQYF.

The chain uses TRBV7-3 and TRBJ2-5, with D possibly matching TRBD1 (7 bases). The CDR3 runs to 15 residues. Per the germline V gene, CDR1 is SGHTA and CDR2 is FQGTGA. Trimming removed 4 bases from V and 1 base from J, with 13 bases in between. CDR3 nucleotide sequence: TGTGCCAGCAGCTCCAGACAGGGAGGCCAAGAGACCCAGTACTTC. Its translation is CASSSRQGGQETQYF.

This clonotype was detected many times. This chain connects TRBV7-2 to TRBJ2-1; 12 bases agree with TRBD2. Germline loops: CDR1 SGHTA, CDR2 FQGNSA. The V and J ends lost 5 bases and 9 bases, in that order; junction bases with no gene match: 11. CDR3 length: 16 residues. CDR3 DNA sequence: TGTGCCAGCAGCCAAAGCCTAGCGGGGGGGCGGATTGAGCAGTTCTTC. This codes for CASSQSLAGGRIEQFF.

The chain uses TRBV6-6 and TRBJ2-1, with 12 bases lining up with TRBD2. CDR3 length equals 15 residues. The V gene end was trimmed by 5 bases and the J gene end by 8 bases; junction bases not matched to a gene: 7. Germline CDR1 reads MNHNY; CDR2 reads SVGAGI (reference sequence). The CDR3 sequence is CASSALAGGIDEQFF. The CDR3 DNA is TGTGCCAGCAGTGCCCTAGCGGGAGGGATTGATGAGCAGTTCTTC.

The V and J genes are TRBV27 and TRBJ2-5; the match to TRBD2 covers 12 bases. The CDR3 sequence is 15 residues long. Germline assignment: CDR1 MNHEY and CDR2 SMNVEV (reference sequence). Trimming at V came to 6 bases and at J to 2 bases, leaving 4 bases not matched to a gene. The CDR3: CASRWTSGEQETQYF. As DNA, the CDR3 is TGTGCCAGCAGATGGACTAGCGGGGAACAAGAGACCCAGTACTTC.

The rearrangement joins TRBV27 to TRBJ2-3; TRBD1 matches at 7 bases. The CDR3 is made up of 15 amino acids. Germline V lookup: CDR1 MNHEY, CDR2 SMNVEV (reference sequence). V was clipped by 5 bases and J by 2 bases; unmatched bases: 7. The CDR3 coding sequence is TGTGCCAGCAGTATAACGGGACAGAACACAGATACGCAGTATTTT. Protein product: CASSITGQNTDTQYF.

V usage is TRBV6-8 and J usage is TRBJ2-5; D unclear. The germline V gene encodes CDR1 MNHGY and CDR2 SAAAGT. The length of the CDR3 is 15 residues. Trimming left V 0 bases short and J 0 bases short, with 8 bases between. The CDR3 here is CASSYSPTNQETQYF. In DNA form, the CDR3 reads TGTGCCAGCAGTTACTCCCCAACTAACCAAGAGACCCAGTACTTC.

The genes are TRBV5-4 and TRBJ1-1; maybe TRBD1 (5 bases). Germline CDR1 reads SGHNT; CDR2 reads YYREEE (reference sequence). V was cut by 2 bases and J by 2 bases, with 10 bases left in between. The CDR3 spans 14 residues. The CDR3, as DNA: TGTGCCAGCAGCTTTCGGGGGGAAAACACTGAAGCTTTCTTT. Translated: CASSFRGENTEAFF. The full variable domain, in which reference TRBV5-4 and TRBJ1-1 provide the parts outside the CDR3, is ETGVTQSPTHLIKTRGQQVTLRCSSQSGHNTVSWYQQALGQGPQFIFQYYREEENGRGNFPPRFSGLQFPNYSSELNVNALELDDSALYLCASSFRGENTEAFFGQGTRLTVV.

This clonotype was observed a few times. The rearrangement links TRBV15 to TRBJ1-4, with D unclear. The V gene lost 5 bases and the J gene lost 2 bases, with 15 bases spanning the gap. The length of the CDR3 is 16 residues. Germline CDR1 is LNHNV and CDR2 is YYDKDF (reference sequence). This chain's CDR3 is CATSGPRTSTNEKLFF. The CDR3 DNA is TGTGCCACCAGCGGGCCGAGGACGTCGACTAATGAAAAACTGTTTTTT.

The chain recombines TRBV5-4 with TRBJ1-1, with D uncertain. V lost 0 bases and J 5 bases, leaving 11 bases between the germline ends. Germline V gene lookup returns CDR1 SGHNT and CDR2 YYREEE (reference sequence). The CDR3 sequence is 14 residues long. The CDR3 bases are TGTGCCAGCAGCTTGGACGTGGCTTTAACTGAAGCTTTCTTT. Amino acid sequence: CASSLDVALTEAFF.

This clonotype was picked up a small number of times. This chain connects TRBV7-2 to TRBJ2-7, with D possibly TRBD2 on 5 matching bases. Germline V CDR1 and CDR2: SGHTA, FQGNSA. The CDR3 contains 13 residues. V was trimmed by 3 bases and J by 5 bases, leaving 11 bases between them. In DNA, the CDR3 is TGTGCCAGCAGCTTCATGAGGCGGGACGAGCAGTACTTC. This gives the protein CASSFMRRDEQYF.

This clonotype was recorded once. The genes are TRBV7-3 and TRBJ2-3, with D uncertain. From germline, CDR1 is SGHTA and CDR2 FQGTGA. The CDR3 spans 15 residues. Trimming stripped 6 bases from V and 2 bases from J, with 15 bases between. CDR3: CASSFDWSFTDTQYF. CDR3 in DNA: TGTGCCAGCAGTTTCGACTGGTCGTTCACAGATACGCAGTATTTT.

The chain carries TRBV14 and TRBJ2-2; D not resolved. V was shortened by 2 bases and J by 4 bases, with 14 bases between the two germline ends. This CDR3 is built from 16 residues. CDR1 is SGHDN, CDR2 FVKESK, per germline. The CDR3 sequence: CASSQFQLSSTGELFF. The DNA for the CDR3 is TGTGCCAGCAGCCAATTCCAGCTTTCGAGCACCGGGGAGCTGTTTTTT.